Listed below are T cell receptor beta chains from one sample, sequenced in a study of graft-versus-host responses after intestinal transplantation. Antigens for these TCRs are unknown. TCRdb's table, derived via immunoSEQ multiplex PCR, lists solely in-frame clones and lacks some. The table lists about 83,000 clones, roughly nine tenths of them singletons. The material sequenced was unstimulated CD4+ T cells sorted from spleen or lymph node cells, taken before intestinal transplant. These receptors all come from a human donor who received an intestinal transplant. Both conserved end residues are part of each CDR3. D genes are given only for firm matches. Not all rows give a size; the values are once, few, many and, for expanded clones, a class.

TRBJ2-6,.,TRBD1,TRBV27,TGTGCCATCCCGGGACAGGAGACCTCTGGGGCCAACGTCCTGACTTTC,CAIPGQETSGANVLTF
TRBJ2-3,.,TRBD2,TRBV19,TGTGCCAGTAGCCCACTAGCGGGGGGCCCAGATACGCAGTATTTT,CASSPLAGGPDTQYF
TRBJ1-1,.,.,TRBV30,TGTGCCTGGAGTGTAGGACGGGGCACTGAAGCTTTCTTT,CAWSVGRGTEAFF
TRBJ1-1,.,.,TRBV5-1,TGCGCCAGCAGGGCGGCCATGAACACTGAAGCTTTCTTT,CASRAAMNTEAFF
TRBJ1-4,.,.,TRBV9,TGTGCCAGCAGCGTAGCTGCAACTAATGAAAAACTGTTTTTT,CASSVAATNEKLFF
TRBJ2-7,.,.,TRBV6-5,TGTGCCAGCGGGCAGCCCCCCTACGAGCAGTACTTC,CASGQPPYEQYF
TRBJ2-7,.,TRBD2,TRBV4-2,TGTGCCAGCAGCCAACGCTTACTAGCGGGAAACCGCTACGAGCAGTACTTC,CASSQRLLAGNRYEQYF
TRBJ2-3,.,TRBD2,TRBV7-6,TGTGCCAGCAGCTTGGTAGCGGGAGGTTTTGCAGATACGCAGTATTTT,CASSLVAGGFADTQYF
TRBJ1-5,few,TRBD1,TRBV19,TGTGCCAGTAGTATTCAGACCGGGACAGGGGGCTTTCGCCAGCATTTT,CASSIQTGTGGFRQHF
TRBJ1-2,.,.,TRBV6-5,TGTGCCAGCAGTTTGACGGTCGGGGACAACAGAGGCTACACCTTC,CASSLTVGDNRGYTF
TRBJ2-5,.,TRBD2,TRBV5-1,TGCGCCAGCAGCTCCCTAGCGGTACAAGAGACCCAGTACTTC,CASSSLAVQETQYF
TRBJ2-7,.,TRBD1,TRBV28,TGTGCCAGCAGTTGGCTTACAGGGGGCGAGCAGTACTTC,CASSWLTGGEQYF
TRBJ2-7,once,TRBD1,TRBV28,TGTGCCAGCAGTATGTCGGGACAGGGGGCTGTGCAGTACTTC,CASSMSGQGAVQYF
TRBJ2-7,.,TRBD2,TRBV7-3,TGTGCCAGCAGCTTAACGGGGACTAGCGGGGGTTACGAGCAGTACTTC,CASSLTGTSGGYEQYF
TRBJ1-5,.,.,TRBV28,TGTGCCAGCAACATGGGGAGAAATCAGCCCCAGCATTTT,CASNMGRNQPQHF
TRBJ2-7,.,TRBD1,TRBV19,TGTGCCAGTAGTATTTTGCCCCTCAGGGGGCTGGGCGAGCAGTACTTC,CASSILPLRGLGEQYF
TRBJ2-1,.,TRBD2,TRBV6-5,TGTGCCAGCAGTCCTAGCGGGGGGGCGTACAATGAGCAGTTCTTC,CASSPSGGAYNEQFF
TRBJ1-2,.,.,TRBV2,TGTGCCAGCAGTGGGGACAAGGGAGATTATGGCTACACCTTC,CASSGDKGDYGYTF
TRBJ2-7,.,.,TRBV6-5,TGTGCCAGCAGCCCATGGGGGGGGGCCGCCTACGAGCAGTACTTC,CASSPWGGAAYEQYF
TRBJ1-5,.,.,TRBV5-8,TGTGCCAGCAGCTCCCTTCTGTTCCAGCCCCAGCATTTT,CASSSLLFQPQHF
TRBJ2-1,.,.,TRBV23-1,TGCGCCAGCAGCCTTGGGGGCGGAAGCTCCTACAATGAGCAGTTCTTC,CASSLGGGSSYNEQFF
TRBJ1-5,.,.,TRBV5-1,TGCGCCAGCAGCTTGGGGGCGGAGGGTCAGCCCCAGCATTTT,CASSLGAEGQPQHF
TRBJ2-7,.,TRBD2,TRBV10-1,TGCGCCAGCAGTGAGGCGGGGAGCGGGAGGGCCTGGGAGCAGTACTTC,CASSEAGSGRAWEQYF
TRBJ1-2,.,.,TRBV28,TGTGCCAGCAGTAACCTAGGGGATATGGTCTATGGCTACACCTTC,CASSNLGDMVYGYTF